These T cell receptor beta chains were read from a single sample in a study of T cells in Graves' hyperthyroidism and ophthalmopathy. TCRdb re-called the multiplex PCR reads through MiXCR, storing one row per CDR3 protein. The sample consists of around 580,000 distinct CDR3 sequences, about 43% of them appearing once. The sample consisted of peripheral blood or thyroid tissue (not recorded which). Receptors originate from a woman aged 18 to 35 with Graves' hyperthyroidism. CDR3s include the opening cysteine and the closing phenylalanine or tryptophan. The order of the fields is CDR3 DNA, CDR3 protein, J gene, clone size, D gene, V gene. D genes are given only for firm matches. Expanded clones are given a class, and other clones once, few, many or no size at all.

DNA: TGCAGTGCCCGGGACTCCTTCGAGCAGTACTTC
CDR3: CSARDSFEQYF
J: TRBJ2-7
size: NA
D: NA
V: TRBV20-1

DNA: TGTGCCAGCAGCTTACAGGGACTTTACGAGCAGTACTTC
CDR3: CASSLQGLYEQYF
J: TRBJ2-7
size: many
D: NA
V: TRBV11-3

DNA: TGTGCCAGCAGCCGGGACAGAACAGATACGCAGTATTTT
CDR3: CASSRDRTDTQYF
J: TRBJ2-3
size: NA
D: TRBD1
V: TRBV7-8

DNA: TGTGCCAGCAACCCAGGGGAAAGATGGGGGAGCACCGGGGAGCTGTTTTTT
CDR3: CASNPGERWGSTGELFF
J: TRBJ2-2
size: NA
D: NA
V: TRBV12-3/TRBV12-4

DNA: TGTGCCAGCAGCGTAGAGACGGGAGTATCTCACGAGCAGTACTTC
CDR3: CASSVETGVSHEQYF
J: TRBJ2-7
size: many
D: NA
V: TRBV9

DNA: TGCGCCAGCAGCCATCAGGTTGCCTACGAGCAGTACTTC
CDR3: CASSHQVAYEQYF
J: TRBJ2-7
size: many
D: NA
V: TRBV4-1

DNA: TGTGCCAGCAGCTTAGTCCGGACTAGCGGGAGAGGTGCAGATACGCAGTACTTC
CDR3: CASSLVRTSGRGADTQYF
J: TRBJ2-5
size: NA
D: TRBD2
V: TRBV7-2

DNA: TGTGCCAGCAATATGCCTTACGGGAATGGCTACACCTTC
CDR3: CASNMPYGNGYTF
J: TRBJ1-2
size: many
D: NA
V: TRBV6-2/TRBV6-3

DNA: TGTGCCAGCAGCGTTAGCTTTGGGGCCACTGAAGCTTTCTTT
CDR3: CASSVSFGATEAFF
J: TRBJ1-1
size: once
D: NA
V: TRBV7-2

DNA: TGTGCCAGCTCACCGGACATCAATCAGCCCCAGCATTTT
CDR3: CASSPDINQPQHF
J: TRBJ1-5
size: many
D: NA
V: TRBV18

DNA: TGTGCCAGCAGCGATCACCGGGGACAGCAGCCCCAGCATTTT
CDR3: CASSDHRGQQPQHF
J: TRBJ1-5
size: few
D: TRBD1
V: TRBV27

DNA: TGTGCCAGCAGCACTGGGACAGCCCGTAATTCACCCCTCCACTTT
CDR3: CASSTGTARNSPLHF
J: TRBJ1-6
size: many
D: TRBD1
V: TRBV7-6

DNA: TGTGCCAGCAGTGCCGGACTAGCGGGAGTTGGCGAGCAGTACTTC
CDR3: CASSAGLAGVGEQYF
J: TRBJ2-7
size: NA
D: TRBD2
V: TRBV2

DNA: TGCGCCAGCAGTCCCGACTCCCTGGCAAACACCATATATTTT
CDR3: CASSPDSLANTIYF
J: TRBJ1-3
size: many
D: NA
V: TRBV10-2

DNA: TGTGCCAGCGCACGGCGGGAGGGTTACGAGCAGTACTTC
CDR3: CASARREGYEQYF
J: TRBJ2-7
size: NA
D: TRBD2
V: TRBV25-1

DNA: TGTGCCACCCAGACAGGGGGCACAAACTTACAGGAAGGCTACACCTTC
CDR3: CATQTGGTNLQEGYTF
J: TRBJ1-2
size: NA
D: TRBD1
V: TRBV7-9

DNA: TGTGCCAGCAGCTTTGCTGAAGCCCGTGGGTATGGCTACACCTTC
CDR3: CASSFAEARGYGYTF
J: TRBJ1-2
size: many
D: NA
V: TRBV5-6

DNA: TGCAGCGTTGAAGAGACTAGCGGTCCCTACGAGCAGTACTTC
CDR3: CSVEETSGPYEQYF
J: TRBJ2-7
size: many
D: TRBD2
V: TRBV29-1

DNA: TGCGCCAGCAGCTTGGTACCGACAGGGGACTACGAGCAGTACTTC
CDR3: CASSLVPTGDYEQYF
J: TRBJ2-7
size: NA
D: TRBD1
V: TRBV5-1

DNA: TGTGCCAGCAGTGCCGCAACCGGGGAGCTGTTTTTT
CDR3: CASSAATGELFF
J: TRBJ2-2
size: many
D: NA
V: TRBV6-6

DNA: TGTGCCAGCAGTTATCGTCCCCGCCCAGGAAAACTGTTTTTT
CDR3: CASSYRPRPGKLFF
J: TRBJ1-4
size: many
D: NA
V: TRBV6-9

DNA: TGTGCCAGCAGTTACTCGGGGGTACAGGGGGCCCGAGACGAGCAGTACTTC
CDR3: CASSYSGVQGARDEQYF
J: TRBJ2-7
size: few
D: TRBD1
V: TRBV6-5

DNA: TGTGCCAGCAGGGGGGCAAGGGGCACAGATACGCAGTATTTT
CDR3: CASRGARGTDTQYF
J: TRBJ2-3
size: few
D: NA
V: TRBV12-3/TRBV12-4

DNA: TGTGCCAGCAGCTGGCGGGGGACTAGCGGGAGCTCCTACGAGCAGTACTTC
CDR3: CASSWRGTSGSSYEQYF
J: TRBJ2-7
size: NA
D: TRBD2
V: TRBV7-2

DNA: TGTGCCACCAGCACAATGTCCTACGAGCAGTACTTC
CDR3: CATSTMSYEQYF
J: TRBJ2-7
size: NA
D: NA
V: TRBV15

DNA: TGTGCCAGCAGCGTGGGATGGGCGGGAGAGATCCAAGAGACCCAGTACTTC
CDR3: CASSVGWAGEIQETQYF
J: TRBJ2-5
size: many
D: TRBD2
V: TRBV9

DNA: TGTGCCAGCAGCTTAGGGGGGAGCCTCAATGAGCAGTACTTC
CDR3: CASSLGGSLNEQYF
J: TRBJ2-7
size: NA
D: NA
V: TRBV7-8